The clone carrying this T cell receptor (beta chain) was seen repeatedly, ten times or more. What it binds is unknown. RNA transcripts served as template for amplifying TCR beta CDR3 sequences. First-round RT-PCR relied on HTBI primers, and a second-round multiplex PCR came next. TCRdb reprocessed the multiplex PCR reads via MiXCR and lists one record per CDR3 protein. This table has around 470,000 distinct CDR3 sequences, approximately 14% appearing once. This entry comes from a study of Graves' ophthalmopathy and Graves' hyperthyroidism. In the study overall: Peripheral blood sampling preceded any treatment and occurred at initial diagnosis. Study-level results: The blood repertoire also included most expanded thyroid clonotypes above 0.001 frequency.

Disease in donors with ophthalmopathy had moderate-to-severe activity, CAS ≥3, NOSPECS ≥4 and under 3 months' duration. With 6 bases removed from V and 5 bases from J, the gap between germline ends came to 22 bases. This CDR3 has 17 residues. This sequence was found in a woman aged 25 to 45 with Graves' ophthalmopathy. The chain is built from TRBV12-3 or TRBV12-4 and TRBJ2-2; possible D gene TRBD2, 6 bases. Material for sequencing was blood. The DNA for the CDR3 is TGTGCCAGCAGGGAGGCACTAGCCATCGGAAAAACCGGGGAGCTGTTTTTT. It is translated as CASREALAIGKTGELFF.